This T cell receptor (beta chain) was retrieved from a study of vaccination effects on CD4 cells after COVID-19. Overall study findings and caveats: At late timepoints after vaccination, vaccine- and infection-induced clones shrank markedly.

As to this clone: The antigen remains unidentified.

The CDR3 consists of 17 residues. V dropped 4 bases and J dropped 3; count of bases not matched to a gene: 7. Looked up from germline, CDR1 is KGHSH and CDR2 is LQKENI. Culture lasted over 9 days before CD4+ T cell isolation. The vaccine recipients had no prior SARS-CoV-2 infection, with negative nucleocapsid antibodies. Here immunoSEQ multiplex PCR was the method, and the copy in TCRdb shows in-frame clones only, minus some. The table lists under 40,000 clones, approximately 67% of them singletons. The sequence was obtained from a human donor who received a COVID-19 vaccine. The sequencing here drew on CD4+ T cells from PBMCs cultured without peptide, taken before COVID-19 vaccination. The chain carries TRBV18 and TRBJ2-3; 13 bases map to TRBD2. CDR3 DNA: TGTGCCAGCTCACGGCGGACTAGCGGGGGAGGGACAGATACGCAGTATTTT. The encoded protein is CASSRRTSGGGTDTQYF.